These T cell receptor beta chains were read from a single sample in a study of T-cell reconstitution after alpha-beta-depleted transplantation in children. Using its own MiXCR run on the PCR reads, TCRdb lists one record per CDR3 protein. The data hold over 550,000 distinct CDR3 sequences, with over 9.5% observed a single time. Sequences were derived from PBMCs from the stem cell graft donor, sampled from the stem cell graft. Every receptor here comes from a human donor who donated a stem cell graft to a child with acute myeloid leukemia. Both conserved end residues are part of each CDR3. A D gene is named only where the DNA matches it firmly. Clone size, where shown, is once, few, many, or a class for clones that have expanded.

J gene,V gene,D gene,clone size,CDR3 protein,CDR3 DNA
TRBJ1-1,TRBV12-3/TRBV12-4,NA,few,CASSTPSTGISEAFF,TGTGCCAGCAGTACGCCAAGTACAGGGATTTCTGAAGCTTTCTTT
TRBJ1-1,TRBV7-6,NA,many,CASSLARMGTEAFF,TGTGCCAGCAGCTTAGCCAGGATGGGGACTGAAGCTTTCTTT
TRBJ2-2,TRBV5-1,TRBD1,many,CASSSLGGGTGELFF,TGCGCCAGCAGCTCCCTAGGGGGCGGCACCGGGGAGCTGTTTTTT
TRBJ2-5,TRBV11-2,NA,few,CASSHFPQETQYF,TGTGCCAGCAGCCATTTCCCTCAAGAGACCCAGTACTTC
TRBJ1-5,TRBV28,TRBD1,NA,CASTRGQINQPQHF,TGTGCCAGCACCCGGGGACAGATTAATCAGCCCCAGCATTTT
TRBJ2-3,TRBV6-2/TRBV6-3,TRBD2,few,CASNRVAGVADTQYF,TGTGCCAGCAATCGAGTCGCGGGAGTAGCAGATACGCAGTATTTT
TRBJ2-2,TRBV12-3/TRBV12-4,NA,NA,CASTSTPPGELFF,TGTGCCAGCACTTCGACCCCCCCCGGGGAGCTGTTTTTT
TRBJ2-4,TRBV15,TRBD1,NA,CATSARDRAAKNIQYF,TGTGCCACCAGCGCCCGGGACAGGGCTGCCAAAAACATTCAGTACTTC
TRBJ1-1,TRBV5-1,NA,NA,CASSPREELNTEAFF,TGCGCCAGCAGCCCCCGGGAAGAATTGAACACTGAAGCTTTCTTT
TRBJ2-1,TRBV7-8,TRBD2,few,CASSKTGTSNNEQFF,TGTGCCAGCAGCAAGACAGGGACTAGCAACAATGAGCAGTTCTTC
TRBJ1-2,TRBV6-5,NA,few,CASSYWQGEDGYTF,TGTGCCAGCAGTTATTGGCAGGGAGAGGATGGCTACACCTTC
TRBJ2-3,TRBV5-1,NA,many,CASSSGSSGTDTQYF,TGCGCCAGCAGCTCCGGGAGTAGCGGCACAGATACGCAGTATTTT
TRBJ2-1,TRBV14,TRBD2,many,CASSQGLAERKYNEQFF,TGTGCCAGCAGCCAAGGCCTAGCGGAGAGGAAGTACAATGAGCAGTTCTTC
TRBJ2-3,TRBV5-1,NA,NA,CASSSGGGLTRTDTQYF,TGCGCCAGCAGCTCCGGTGGGGGCCTAACCCGCACAGATACGCAGTATTTT
TRBJ2-1,TRBV4-2,TRBD2,few,CASSQGVSTSVYNEQFF,TGTGCCAGCAGCCAAGGGGTGTCGACTAGCGTCTACAATGAGCAGTTCTTC
TRBJ2-5,TRBV20-1,TRBD2,NA,CSAYPSGSETQYF,TGCAGTGCATACCCTAGCGGGTCGGAGACCCAGTACTTC
TRBJ2-2,TRBV11-3,NA,NA,CASSLSRGTGELFF,TGTGCCAGCAGCTTAAGCAGGGGCACCGGGGAGCTGTTTTTT
TRBJ2-5,TRBV7-9,TRBD2,NA,CASKLAEGVETQYF,TGTGCCAGCAAACTAGCGGAGGGGGTAGAGACCCAGTACTTC
TRBJ2-7,TRBV20-1,NA,few,CSARDLQGLDEQYF,TGCAGTGCTAGAGATTTGCAGGGGTTAGACGAGCAGTACTTC
TRBJ1-2,TRBV20-1,NA,few,CSARDTQTGQYGYTF,TGCAGTGCTAGAGATACTCAGACAGGCCAATATGGCTACACCTTC
TRBJ2-1,TRBV5-1,NA,many,CASSLVPSYEQFF,TGCGCCAGCAGCCTAGTCCCCTCATATGAGCAGTTCTTC
TRBJ2-1,TRBV4-3,TRBD2,many,CASSQGTGLAGGGEQFF,TGCGCCAGCAGCCAAGGGACCGGACTAGCGGGAGGCGGGGAGCAGTTCTTC
TRBJ2-5,TRBV7-9,TRBD1,few,CASSLPTGWDETQYF,TGTGCCAGCAGCCTTCCGACAGGGTGGGACGAGACCCAGTACTTC
TRBJ2-5,TRBV20-1,NA,many,CSARSPREETQYF,TGCAGTGCTAGATCCCCCAGGGAAGAGACCCAGTACTTC
TRBJ2-1,TRBV20-1,NA,many,CSARPADSYNEQFF,TGCAGTGCTAGGCCAGCGGACTCCTACAATGAGCAGTTCTTC
TRBJ1-1,TRBV20-1,TRBD1,few,CSAGRGPGTEAFF,TGCAGTGCTGGCAGGGGGCCGGGCACTGAAGCTTTCTTT
TRBJ2-7,TRBV29-1,NA,many,CSVEGGKNEQYF,TGCAGCGTTGAAGGGGGCAAAAACGAGCAGTACTTC
TRBJ2-4,TRBV6-5,TRBD2,many,CASSPAASGIAKNIQYF,TGTGCCAGCAGCCCTGCGGCTAGCGGGATAGCCAAAAACATTCAGTACTTC
TRBJ1-5,TRBV12-3/TRBV12-4,TRBD1,many,CASSFSVGGAGQPQHF,TGTGCCAGCAGTTTTAGTGTAGGGGGCGCGGGTCAGCCCCAGCATTTT
TRBJ2-7,TRBV20-1,NA,many,CSARDPSSYEQYF,TGCAGTGCTAGAGACCCCAGCTCCTACGAGCAGTACTTC
TRBJ2-6,TRBV5-7,NA,NA,CASSSRVSGANVLTF,TGTGCCAGCAGCTCCAGGGTGTCCGGGGCCAACGTCCTGACTTTC
TRBJ2-7,TRBV24-1,TRBD2,many,CATSEHDSGRNEQYF,TGTGCCACCAGTGAGCATGACAGCGGGAGAAACGAGCAGTACTTC
TRBJ2-6,TRBV7-2,NA,NA,CASSLEGLRAANVLTF,TGTGCCAGCAGCTTAGAAGGTCTCAGGGCGGCCAACGTCCTGACTTTC
TRBJ2-7,TRBV14,NA,NA,CASSQDPHEQYF,TGTGCCAGCAGCCAAGACCCCCACGAGCAGTACTTC
TRBJ2-1,TRBV12-3/TRBV12-4,NA,many,CASSLIIEQFF,TGTGCCAGCAGTTTAATTATCGAGCAGTTCTTC
TRBJ2-1,TRBV7-3,TRBD2,many,CASSRTSGIYNEQFF,TGTGCCAGCAGTCGGACTAGCGGGATATACAATGAGCAGTTCTTC
TRBJ1-1,TRBV12-3/TRBV12-4,NA,NA,CASSMGEKNTEAFF,TGTGCCAGCTCCATGGGGGAGAAGAACACTGAAGCTTTCTTT
TRBJ1-1,TRBV7-3,NA,NA,CASSSLGGGNTEAFF,TGTGCCAGCAGCTCCTTAGGAGGGGGGAACACTGAAGCTTTCTTT
TRBJ2-1,TRBV29-1,NA,NA,CSVKQVNEQFF,TGCAGCGTGAAGCAGGTCAATGAGCAGTTCTTC
TRBJ1-1,TRBV12-3/TRBV12-4,NA,few,CASSLPGSEAFF,TGTGCCAGCAGTTTACCGGGTTCCGAGGCTTTCTTT
TRBJ2-3,TRBV10-3,NA,NA,CAISQSTDTQYF,TGTGCCATCAGTCAGAGCACAGATACGCAGTATTTT
TRBJ2-3,TRBV9,NA,many,CASSVDGVASTDTQYF,TGTGCCAGCAGCGTAGACGGCGTCGCTAGCACAGATACGCAGTATTTT
TRBJ2-7,TRBV20-1,NA,many,CSANPLSSYEQYF,TGCAGTGCTAATCCCCTGAGCTCCTACGAGCAGTACTTC
TRBJ2-7,TRBV27,TRBD1,many,CASSFGTAYEQYF,TGTGCCAGCAGCTTCGGGACAGCCTACGAGCAGTACTTC
TRBJ1-4,TRBV12-3/TRBV12-4,NA,few,CASGILGSEKLFF,TGTGCCAGCGGCATCTTGGGGAGCGAAAAACTGTTTTTT
TRBJ2-1,TRBV3-1,NA,few,CASSPLIAYSSYNEQFF,TGTGCCAGCAGCCCGCTTATAGCGTATAGCTCCTACAATGAGCAGTTCTTC
TRBJ2-1,TRBV5-1,TRBD2,NA,CASSLKSTSGRDYNEQFF,TGCGCCAGCAGCTTGAAATCGACTAGCGGGAGAGACTACAATGAGCAGTTCTTC
TRBJ1-5,TRBV20-1,TRBD1,NA,CSAGGTAGNQPQHF,TGCAGTGCTGGAGGGACAGCCGGGAATCAGCCCCAGCATTTT
TRBJ1-1,TRBV5-1,NA,many,CASSLAGDTEAFF,TGCGCCAGCAGCTTGGCGGGGGACACTGAAGCTTTCTTT
TRBJ2-1,TRBV6-2/TRBV6-3,TRBD2,few,CASTRTSQSYNEQFF,TGTGCCAGCACCCGGACTAGCCAGAGTTACAATGAGCAGTTCTTC
TRBJ2-5,TRBV24-1,NA,few,CATSDLRSQETQYF,TGTGCCACCAGTGATTTGCGGAGCCAAGAGACCCAGTACTTC
TRBJ2-3,TRBV5-1,TRBD2,many,CASSLQSSGTDTQYF,TGCGCCAGCAGCTTGCAGTCTAGCGGGACAGATACGCAGTATTTT
TRBJ2-1,TRBV6-2/TRBV6-3,NA,few,CASKDSAYNEQFF,TGTGCCAGCAAGGACAGTGCCTACAATGAGCAGTTCTTC
TRBJ2-1,TRBV10-3,TRBD2,few,CAISVGTKREQFF,TGTGCCATCAGTGTAGGGACTAAGCGGGAGCAGTTCTTC
TRBJ2-1,TRBV4-3,NA,many,CASSQDRERLYNEQFF,TGCGCCAGCAGCCAAGATCGGGAGCGCCTCTACAATGAGCAGTTCTTC
TRBJ1-5,TRBV12-3/TRBV12-4,TRBD1,NA,CASSLETGAANQPQHF,TGTGCCAGCAGTTTAGAGACAGGGGCGGCGAATCAGCCCCAGCATTTT
TRBJ1-2,TRBV5-1,TRBD1,NA,CASSHTRWTGDGYTF,TGCGCCAGCAGCCATACGCGCTGGACAGGGGACGGCTACACCTTC
TRBJ1-4,TRBV9,NA,NA,CASSVDTAGSEKLFF,TGTGCCAGCAGCGTCGACACCGCGGGGAGTGAAAAACTGTTTTTT
TRBJ1-2,TRBV10-3,TRBD1,NA,CAISEEGQGYGYTF,TGTGCCATCAGTGAGGAAGGACAGGGGTATGGCTACACCTTC